These 15 T cell receptor beta chains share one sample of origin, sequenced in a study of breast tumors, draining lymph nodes, adjacent tissues. TCRdb ran MiXCR on the multiplex PCR reads and lists one entry per CDR3 protein. The data hold some 66,000 distinct CDR3 sequences, with roughly 59% observed a single time. Sequences were obtained from breast tumor tissue. All receptors come from a female donor with breast cancer. Some clones in this sample may be carry-over from other donors' samples.

This clonotype has a count of ten or more. The chain combines TRBV18 with TRBJ2-3; D not certain. The CDR3 is 16 residues long. The ends were cut back, 0 bases at V and 4 bases at J, with 14 bases in the middle. In germline, CDR1 is KGHSH, CDR2 LQKENI. CDR3 loop: CASSPPQALAADTQYF. CDR3 DNA: TGTGCCAGCTCACCACCTCAGGCCCTGGCAGCAGATACGCAGTATTTT.

This clonotype was recorded at least ten times. The rearrangement uses TRBV11-2 and TRBJ1-2, with 7 nucleotides matching TRBD1. With 6 bases clipped from V and 4 bases from J, the junction kept 5 bases outside the gene matches. There are 13 residues in the CDR3. Germline assignment: CDR1 SGHAT and CDR2 FQNNGV. CDR3 coding DNA: TGTGCCAGCAGACCAGGGGGGCGCTATGGCTACACCTTC. Translating it yields CASRPGGRYGYTF.

The chain links TRBV20-1 to TRBJ2-1; a possible D gene is TRBD2 (6 bases). Trimming removed 5 bases from V and 8 bases from J, with 19 bases in between. The length of the CDR3 is 14 residues. Germline assignment: CDR1 DFQATT and CDR2 SNEGSKA (reference sequence). Written as DNA, the CDR3 is TGCAGTGCTGCCTACTACTTAGGGGAGGATGAGCAGTTCTTC. Its translation: CSAAYYLGEDEQFF.

This clonotype was observed many times. This rearrangement joins TRBV12-3 or TRBV12-4 to TRBJ1-1; possibly TRBD1 for D (6 bases). The CDR3 has 14 residues. The V gene lost 6 bases and the J gene lost 8 bases, with 19 bases spanning the gap. CDR3 loop: CASRSDRSKLEAFF. DNA for the CDR3: TGTGCCAGCAGGAGCGACAGGTCGAAACTAGAAGCTTTCTTT.

This clonotype showed up just once. This chain connects TRBV2 to TRBJ2-1; TRBD2 aligns across 9 bases. V lost 1 base and J lost 5; bases outside the gene matches: 3. There are 15 residues in the CDR3. Germline V gene data show CDR1 as SNHLY and CDR2 as FYNNEI. This CDR3 is CASSEVGTSNNEQFF. CDR3 sequence (DNA): TGTGCCAGCAGTGAAGTTGGGACTAGCAACAATGAGCAGTTCTTC.

The V and J genes are TRBV15 and TRBJ2-2; perhaps TRBD2 as D (5 bases). Germline V gives CDR1 LNHNV, CDR2 YYDKDF (reference sequence). Trimming left V 5 bases short and J 0 bases short, with 19 bases between. CDR3 length: 18 amino acids. The CDR3 sequence is CATSGVRTRVSNTGELFF. CDR3 DNA sequence: TGTGCCACCAGCGGAGTTCGTACTAGAGTCTCGAACACCGGGGAGCTGTTTTTT.

V usage is TRBV2 and J usage is TRBJ1-2; D gene ambiguous. V shed 5 bases and J shed 3 bases, with 7 bases lying between them. Germline loops: CDR1 SNHLY, CDR2 FYNNEI. CDR3 length equals 12 residues. The CDR3 nucleotides are TGTGCCAGCAGTATCAGTGACTATGGCTACACCTTC. The encoded protein is CASSISDYGYTF.

This chain links TRBV5-1 with TRBJ2-2; D gene ambiguous. Per the germline V gene, CDR1 is SGHRS and CDR2 is YFSETQ. The germline V and J ends were trimmed by 3 bases and 2 bases, with 11 bases remaining between them. The CDR3 has 15 residues. The CDR3 is CASSYAAGNTGELFF. The CDR3 coding sequence is TGCGCCAGCAGCTACGCGGCAGGCAACACCGGGGAGCTGTTTTTT.

This clonotype is labeled as medium-sized (0.01 to 0.1%). The chain couples TRBV7-9 to TRBJ2-5; a possible D gene is TRBD1 (5 bases). CDR1 SEHNR and CDR2 FQNEAQ come from the germline V gene (reference sequence). Trimming removed 5 bases from V and 4 bases from J, with 11 bases in between. This CDR3 spans 13 amino acids. CDR3 DNA sequence: TGTGCCAGCAGCCCCAGGGTCGGAGAGACCCAGTACTTC. Residues: CASSPRVGETQYF.

This rearrangement joins TRBV7-2 to TRBJ1-1; D gene unclear. The V end was cut by 5 bases, the J end by 2 bases, with 21 bases between. The CDR3 length is 17 residues. Germline CDR1 is SGHTA and CDR2 is FQGNSA. CDR3 amino acids: CASSPRALSAHNTEAFF. In DNA, the CDR3 is TGTGCCAGCAGCCCTCGGGCCCTAAGTGCGCATAACACTGAAGCTTTCTTT.

This clonotype was detected a few times. The V and J genes are TRBV6-6 and TRBJ2-7, with 11 bases identical to TRBD1. The CDR3 totals 15 residues. Unmatched junction bases numbered 6, after V lost 5 bases and J lost 3 bases. Germline V gene sequence: CDR1 MNHNY, CDR2 SVGAGI (reference sequence). The CDR3 spells CASSGPGTGGYEQYF. DNA of the CDR3: TGTGCCAGCAGTGGCCCCGGGACAGGGGGCTACGAGCAGTACTTC.

This clonotype appeared a few times. The V call is TRBV2, the J call TRBJ2-6; weak D call: TRBD1 (5 bases). The V end lost 5 bases, the J end lost 0 bases, and 11 bases lay between the germline ends. The germline V gene has CDR1 SNHLY and CDR2 FYNNEI. The CDR3 sequence is 16 residues long. The CDR3 region has the DNA TGTGCCAGCAGTTTAGACAGTTACTCTGGGGCCAACGTCCTGACTTTC. This sequence encodes CASSLDSYSGANVLTF.

To note about this clonotype: One end of the junction varies from germline; a read error may be responsible. The chain is built from TRBV7-9 and TRBJ2-3, with D perhaps assigned TRBD1 or TRBD2 (7 bases each). The CDR3 loop spans 17 amino acids. Germline CDR1 and CDR2: SEHNR and FQNEAQ (reference sequence). The CDR3 here is CVSSPRGGGRSTDPQYF. The CDR3 region has the DNA TGTGTCAGCAGTCCTAGAGGGGGCGGGAGAAGCACAGATCCGCAGTATTTT.

The rearrangement uses TRBV20-1 and TRBJ2-1; 9 bases map to TRBD2. This CDR3 contains 14 residues. Trimming removed 1 base from V and 10 bases from J; junction bases left unmatched: 8. Germline V CDR1 and CDR2: DFQATT, SNEGSKA (reference sequence). CDR3 residues: CSARGLAGVGEQFF. In nucleotides, the CDR3 is TGCAGTGCTAGAGGGTTAGCGGGAGTAGGCGAGCAGTTCTTC.

This clonotype was counted at least ten times. The CDR3 ends on some other residue instead of the conserved phenylalanine or tryptophan, so this is likely a read error. V is TRBV30 and J is TRBJ2-7, with 8 positions matching TRBD1. CDR3 length equals 13 residues. V shed 0 bases, J shed 6 bases, and the junction held 4 bases outside the gene matches. Germline values: CDR1 GTSNPN, CDR2 SVGIG (reference sequence). The CDR3: CAWSVTGASEQYL. CDR3 DNA: TGTGCCTGGAGTGTGACAGGGGCCTCCGAGCAGTACCTC.